The entry below describes one T cell receptor (beta chain). The sample originates from a study of T cell repertoires in cytomegalovirus infection. CDR3 length equals 14 residues. The germline gives CDR1 LNHDA, CDR2 SQIVND (reference sequence). V lost 7 bases, J lost 3 bases, and 12 bases lay in between. MiXCR, run by TCRdb on the reads, gives a single entry per CDR3 protein. The profile shows about 530,000 distinct CDR3 sequences, 26% of them singletons. The chain is built from TRBV19 and TRBJ2-2; no clear D. The origin of this receptor is a human donor in good health (CMV status not recorded). Some clones in this sample may be carry-over from other donors' samples. The source material was PBMCs. In DNA form, the CDR3 reads TGTGCCAGTAAGGGCAGAGGATACACCGGGGAGCTGTTTTTT. Its translation is CASKGRGYTGELFF.